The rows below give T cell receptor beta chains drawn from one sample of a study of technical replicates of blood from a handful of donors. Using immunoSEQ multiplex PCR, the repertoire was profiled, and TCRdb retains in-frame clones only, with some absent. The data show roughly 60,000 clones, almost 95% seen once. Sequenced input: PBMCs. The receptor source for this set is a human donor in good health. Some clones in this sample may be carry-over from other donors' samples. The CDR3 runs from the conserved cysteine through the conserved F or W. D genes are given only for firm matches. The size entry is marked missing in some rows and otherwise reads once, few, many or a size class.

CATSQSRGYNQPQHF | TGTGCCACCAGCCAGTCTCGGGGGTACAATCAGCCCCAGCATTTT | TRBV15 | . | once | TRBJ1-5
CASRRFRDRSLSEAFF | TGCGCCAGCAGGCGTTTCCGGGACAGGAGTCTATCTGAAGCTTTCTTT | TRBV10-1 | TRBD1 | . | TRBJ1-1
CASSQEPGQGIGYTF | TGCGCCAGCAGCCAAGAGCCGGGACAGGGAATTGGCTACACCTTC | TRBV4-1 | TRBD1 | . | TRBJ1-2
CASSYPQGTSSYEQYF | TGTGCCAGCAGTTATCCACAGGGGACGAGCTCCTACGAGCAGTACTTC | TRBV6-7 | TRBD1 | . | TRBJ2-7
CASSQRGRLAGRRETQYF | TGTGCCAGCAGCCAAAGGGGGCGGCTAGCGGGGAGGAGGGAGACCCAGTACTTC | TRBV7-2 | TRBD2 | . | TRBJ2-5
CASSTGGTPYEQYF | TGTGCCAGTAGTACAGGGGGCACTCCCTACGAGCAGTACTTC | TRBV19 | TRBD1 | once | TRBJ2-7
CASSQVGGNVNEKLFF | TGCGCCAGCAGCCAAGTAGGAGGGAACGTTAATGAAAAACTGTTTTTT | TRBV4-1 | . | . | TRBJ1-4
CASGAEHAGQSRANVLTF | TGTGCTAGTGGTGCCGAGCATGCAGGACAAAGTCGGGCCAACGTCCTGACTTTC | TRBV12-5 | . | . | TRBJ2-6
CASSEQLGRPNEKLFF | TGTGCCAGCAGTGAACAACTAGGTCGGCCTAATGAAAAACTGTTTTTT | TRBV6-1 | . | . | TRBJ1-4
CASSPSESGELFF | TGTGCCAGCAGCCCAAGTGAGTCCGGGGAGCTGTTTTTT | TRBV4-2 | . | once | TRBJ2-2
CASSVDGNTGELFF | TGCGCCAGCAGCGTGGACGGGAACACCGGGGAGCTGTTTTTT | TRBV5-1 | . | . | TRBJ2-2
CASSRDRVGTYGYTF | TGCGCCAGCAGCCGGGACAGGGTGGGGACCTATGGCTACACCTTC | TRBV4-1 | TRBD1 | . | TRBJ1-2
CASSLGAGPSSYNEQFF | TGTGCCAGCAGCTTAGGGGCGGGTCCGAGCTCCTACAATGAGCAGTTCTTC | TRBV11-3 | . | . | TRBJ2-1
CASSLEVPSEAFF | TGTGCCAGCAGCTTGGAAGTCCCTAGTGAAGCTTTCTTT | TRBV5-6 | . | . | TRBJ1-1
CASTYGGSADTQYF | TGTGCCAGCACTTACGGCGGGAGCGCAGATACGCAGTATTTT | TRBV7-3 | TRBD2 | . | TRBJ2-3
CAISESGTDSYNEQFF | TGTGCCATCAGTGAATCCGGGACAGACTCCTACAATGAGCAGTTCTTC | TRBV10-3 | TRBD1 | . | TRBJ2-1
CASSRGRGTTYEQYF | TGTGCCAGCAGCCGAGGACGGGGGACTACCTACGAGCAGTACTTC | TRBV5-4 | TRBD2 | . | TRBJ2-7
CASSLGTVEQYF | TGTGCCAGCAGCTTAGGGACAGTCGAGCAGTACTTC | TRBV5-4 | TRBD1 | . | TRBJ2-7